This TCR beta chain was obtained from a study of early T cells in non-severe SARS-CoV-2 infection (dated by TCRdb to about 2021). Regarding the study in general: Because TCR sequencing relied on bulk RNA taken from unsorted whole blood, pairing of alpha and beta chains was not possible. What the research found in general, with its limitations: VDJdb matching was skewed toward anti-spike CD8 responses, so virus-specific expansions were likely underestimated and private and CD4 specificities were missed.

The study was a case-control design nested within a healthcare worker cohort in London, UK, with weekly nasopharyngeal swab PCR tests and blood sampling. Healthcare workers were enrolled in the week of the UK lockdown, from 23 to 31 March 2020, and were followed every week for up to roughly 16 weeks. Trimming costs V 5 bases and J 9 bases, and their ends lie 11 bases apart. The cysteine opens and the phenylalanine closes a CDR3 of 12 amino acids. The kept DNA is CDR3 alone, 36 bases in frame from the first base. In the germline V gene, CDR1 corresponds to MNHEY and CDR2 to SVGEGT. Comments on this clonotype: Its antigen is still unknown. Base qualities are not at hand, and no much larger clone is one base apart.

The method was 5' RACE. Sequencing was performed on a NextSeq 500. To correct for sequencing error and PCR bias, the TCR library protocol tagged individual cDNA molecules with unique molecular identifiers. Sequencing covered both TCR alpha and beta chains, and within each sample the abundances of alpha and beta sequences were tightly co-correlated. As for the original processing: Decombinator V4 was used to annotate TCR sequences for V gene, J gene and CDR3. TCRs were defined as expanded if a significant change between any two time points was detected under a Poisson model with p below 0.0001. TCR abundances were normalised to the total number of TCRs sequenced in each sample and reported as counts per million. MAIT TCRs were defined by TRAV1-2 paired with TRAJ12, TRAJ20 or TRAJ33, and iNKT TCRs by TRAV10 paired with TRAJ18. VDJdb, accessed on 1 November 2021, was searched for TCRs annotated for CMV, EBV and SARS-CoV-2, and TCRs annotated for more than one antigen were excluded. TCRdb's own reprocessing of the public reads used fastp at Q25 and MiXCR and kept productive beta chains. Identical CDR3 proteins give one entry, which carries the most common genes and DNA. The V and J calls were determined by TCRdb, not by the authors. The sample table records just under 65,000 distinct CDR3 sequences; around 13% of these occur just once. Together, the top ten hold more than 3.5% of the sample.

The sequence was obtained from an adult who was a healthcare worker with PCR-confirmed SARS-CoV-2 infection or an uninfected control (not recorded which). The V gene is TRBV6-2 or TRBV6-3 and the J gene is TRBJ2-1; the D segment is perhaps TRBD1 or TRBD2, each sharing 6 matched bases. Sequenced: whole blood. The CDR3 region reads CASSPGAGEQFF. The DNA sequence is given as TGTGCCAGCAGTCCGGGGGCCGGTGAGCAGTTCTTC.